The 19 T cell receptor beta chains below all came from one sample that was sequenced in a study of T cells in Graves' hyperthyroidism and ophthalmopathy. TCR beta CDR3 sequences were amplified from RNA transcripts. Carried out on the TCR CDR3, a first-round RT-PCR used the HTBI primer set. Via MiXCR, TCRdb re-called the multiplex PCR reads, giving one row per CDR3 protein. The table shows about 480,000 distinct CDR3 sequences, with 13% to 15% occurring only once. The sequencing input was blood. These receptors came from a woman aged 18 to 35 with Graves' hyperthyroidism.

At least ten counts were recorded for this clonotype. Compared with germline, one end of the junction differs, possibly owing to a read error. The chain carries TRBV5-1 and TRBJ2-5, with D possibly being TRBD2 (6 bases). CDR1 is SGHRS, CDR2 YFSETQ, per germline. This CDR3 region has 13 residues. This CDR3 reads CASNPGLQETQYF. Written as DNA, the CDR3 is TGTGCCAGCAACCCCGGACTACAAGAGACCCAGTACTTC.

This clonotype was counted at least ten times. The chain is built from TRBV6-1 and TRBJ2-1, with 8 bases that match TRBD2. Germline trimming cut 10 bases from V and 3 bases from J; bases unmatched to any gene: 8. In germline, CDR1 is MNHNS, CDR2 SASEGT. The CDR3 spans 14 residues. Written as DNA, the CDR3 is TGTGCCACCGAGAGCGGGAGACTCTACAATGAGCAGTTCTTC. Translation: CATESGRLYNEQFF.

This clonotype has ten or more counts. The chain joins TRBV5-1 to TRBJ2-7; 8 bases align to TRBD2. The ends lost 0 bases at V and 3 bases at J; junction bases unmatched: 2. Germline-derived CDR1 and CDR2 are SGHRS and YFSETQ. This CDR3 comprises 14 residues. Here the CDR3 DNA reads TGCGCCAGCAGCTTGGAGCTAGCGGGCTACGAGCAGTACTTC. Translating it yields CASSLELAGYEQYF.

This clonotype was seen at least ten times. As DNA, the CDR3 is TGTGCCAGCAAGAGCGGGAGGACATACAATGAGCAGTTCTTC. Residues: CASKSGRTYNEQFF. V and J are TRBV6-1 and TRBJ2-1; 9 bases align to TRBD2. Germline values: CDR1 MNHNS, CDR2 SASEGT. Trimming cost V 7 bases and J 4 bases; bases outside gene matches: 5. The CDR3 is made up of 14 amino acids.

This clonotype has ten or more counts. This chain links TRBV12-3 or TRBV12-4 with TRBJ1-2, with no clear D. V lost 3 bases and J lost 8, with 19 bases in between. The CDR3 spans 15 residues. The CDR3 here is CASSFLDSTGMGYTF. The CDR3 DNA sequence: TGTGCCAGCAGTTTTTTGGACTCAACCGGAATGGGCTACACCTTC.

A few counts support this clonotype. CDR3 region: CASSATGASYNSPLHF. The DNA for the CDR3 is TGTGCCAGCTCCGCAACTGGGGCCTCCTATAATTCACCCCTCCACTTT. The genes are TRBV7-3 and TRBJ1-6; D is possibly TRBD1 (5 bases). V dropped 8 bases and J dropped 0 bases, with 14 bases sitting between them. The CDR3 loop spans 16 amino acids. Looked up from germline, CDR1 is SGHTA and CDR2 is FQGTGA.

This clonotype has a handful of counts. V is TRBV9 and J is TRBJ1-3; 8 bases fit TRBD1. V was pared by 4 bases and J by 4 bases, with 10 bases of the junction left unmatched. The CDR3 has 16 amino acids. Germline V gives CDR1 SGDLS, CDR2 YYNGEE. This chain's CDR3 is CASSPPGQASGNTIYF. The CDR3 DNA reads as TGTGCCAGCAGCCCCCCGGGACAGGCGTCAGGAAACACCATATATTTT.

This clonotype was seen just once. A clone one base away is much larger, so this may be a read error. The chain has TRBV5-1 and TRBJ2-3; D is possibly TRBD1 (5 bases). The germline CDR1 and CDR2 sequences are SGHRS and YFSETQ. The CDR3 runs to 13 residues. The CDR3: CASSSVFTGTQYF. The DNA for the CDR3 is TGCGCCAGCAGCTCCGTATTCACAGGTACGCAGTATTTT.

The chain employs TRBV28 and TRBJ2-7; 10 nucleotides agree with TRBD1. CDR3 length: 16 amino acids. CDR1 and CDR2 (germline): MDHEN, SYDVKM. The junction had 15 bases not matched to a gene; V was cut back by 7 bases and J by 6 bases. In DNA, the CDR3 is TGTGCCAGCACCCTCCCGACAGGGGGCTCCGGCGGCGAGCAGTACTTC. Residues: CASTLPTGGSGGEQYF.

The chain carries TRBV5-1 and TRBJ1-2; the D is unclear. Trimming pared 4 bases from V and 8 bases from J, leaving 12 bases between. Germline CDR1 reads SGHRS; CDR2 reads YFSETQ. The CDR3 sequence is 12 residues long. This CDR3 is CASSLTDTGYTF. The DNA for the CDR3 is TGCGCCAGCAGCCTTACCGACACCGGCTACACCTTC. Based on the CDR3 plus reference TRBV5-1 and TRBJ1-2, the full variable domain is KAGVTQTPRYLIKTRGQQVTLSCSPISGHRSVSWYQQTPGQGLQFLFEYFSETQRNKGNFPGRFSGRQFSNSRSEMNVSTLELGDSALYLCASSLTDTGYTFGSGTRLTVV.

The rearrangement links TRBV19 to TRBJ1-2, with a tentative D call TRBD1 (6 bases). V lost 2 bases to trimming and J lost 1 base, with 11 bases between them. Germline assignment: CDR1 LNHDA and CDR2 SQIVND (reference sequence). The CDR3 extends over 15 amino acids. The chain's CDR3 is CASSITGSNNYGYTF. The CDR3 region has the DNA TGTGCCAGTAGTATAACAGGGAGCAATAACTATGGCTACACCTTC.

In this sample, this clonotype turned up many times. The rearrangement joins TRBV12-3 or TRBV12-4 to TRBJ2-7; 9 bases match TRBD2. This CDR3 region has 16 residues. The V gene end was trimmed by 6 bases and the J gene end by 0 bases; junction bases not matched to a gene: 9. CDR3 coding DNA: TGTGCCAGCAGCTATTATAGCGGGAGCCGCTCCTACGAGCAGTACGTC. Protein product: CASSYYSGSRSYEQYV.

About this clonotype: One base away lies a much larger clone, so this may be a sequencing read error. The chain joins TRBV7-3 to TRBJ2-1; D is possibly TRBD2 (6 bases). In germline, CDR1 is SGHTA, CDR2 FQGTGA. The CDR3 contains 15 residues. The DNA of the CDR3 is TGTGCCAGCAGCCGGGAGCGGAGCTCCTACAATGAGCGGTTCTTC. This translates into CASSRERSSYNERFF.

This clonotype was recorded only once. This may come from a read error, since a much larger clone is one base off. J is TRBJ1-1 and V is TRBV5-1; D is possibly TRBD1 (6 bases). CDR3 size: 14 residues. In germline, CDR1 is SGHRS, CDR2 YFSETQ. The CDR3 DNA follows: TGCACCAGCAGCTTGGACAGTGTGAACACTGAAGCTTTCTTT. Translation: CTSSLDSVNTEAFF.

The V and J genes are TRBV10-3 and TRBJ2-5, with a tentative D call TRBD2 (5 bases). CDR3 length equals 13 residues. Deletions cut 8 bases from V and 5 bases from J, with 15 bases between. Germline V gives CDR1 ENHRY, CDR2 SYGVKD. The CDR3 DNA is TGTGCCATCTCGGACCGGGGTCTGGAGACCCAGTACTTC. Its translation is CAISDRGLETQYF.

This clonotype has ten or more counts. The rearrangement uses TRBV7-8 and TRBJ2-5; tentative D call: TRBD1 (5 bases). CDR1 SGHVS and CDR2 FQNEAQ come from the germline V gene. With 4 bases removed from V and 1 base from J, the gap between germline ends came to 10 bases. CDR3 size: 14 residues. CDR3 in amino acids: CASSSTGPQETQYF. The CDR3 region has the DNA TGTGCCAGCAGCTCCACAGGTCCCCAAGAGACCCAGTACTTC.

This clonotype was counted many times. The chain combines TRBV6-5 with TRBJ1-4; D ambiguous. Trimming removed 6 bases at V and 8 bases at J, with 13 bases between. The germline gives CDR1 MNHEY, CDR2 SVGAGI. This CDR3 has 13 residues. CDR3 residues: CASSSGPPEKLFF. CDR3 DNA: TGTGCCAGCAGCTCAGGACCCCCAGAAAAACTGTTTTTT.

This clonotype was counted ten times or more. The CDR3 DNA sequence: TGCAGTACTGCCCGGGCCAGGAACACTGAAGCTTTCTTT. Translating it yields CSTARARNTEAFF. The chain employs TRBV20-1 and TRBJ1-1, with D unresolved. The CDR3 loop spans 13 amino acids. Germline V lookup: CDR1 DFQATT, CDR2 SNEGSKA (reference sequence). The V end lost 8 bases, the J end lost 1 base, and 14 bases lay between the germline ends.

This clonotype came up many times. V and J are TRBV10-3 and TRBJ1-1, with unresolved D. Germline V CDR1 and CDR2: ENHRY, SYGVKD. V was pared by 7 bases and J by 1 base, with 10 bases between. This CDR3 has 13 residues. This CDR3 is CAIKTTGNTEAFF. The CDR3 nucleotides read TGTGCCATCAAAACGACCGGGAACACTGAAGCTTTCTTT.